One and the same sample provided the 27 T cell receptor beta chains below, sequenced in a study of OX40 agonist ivuxolimab in advanced cancers. This table comes from immunoSEQ multiplex PCR, and its TCRdb copy is limited to in-frame clones, with some not included. In the table there are over 20,000 clones, about 83% of which are singletons. The material was CD4+ or CD8+ T cells sorted from blood, obtained in a trial of the OX40 agonist ivuxolimab. Receptors were obtained from an adult with an advanced solid tumor such as melanoma, head and neck, liver or kidney cancer.

This clone was picked up a small number of times. The chain is built from TRBV29-1 and TRBJ1-4; a weak D match, TRBD1 (5 bases). Germline CDR1 reads SQVTM; CDR2 reads ANQGSEA. This CDR3 contains 15 residues. V lost 2 bases and J lost 7, with 17 bases in between. Here the CDR3 DNA reads TGCAGCGTTGAAATCTGGGGGACGGCGGGTGAAAAACTGTTTTTT. This encodes CSVEIWGTAGEKLFF.

This clone was detected a few times. This chain connects TRBV7-9 to TRBJ1-4; 11 positions agree with TRBD1. The length of the CDR3 is 18 residues. CDR1 and CDR2 from the germline V gene are SEHNR and FQNEAQ (reference sequence). J was trimmed by 0 bases and V by 4 bases; bases with no gene match: 7. In DNA form, the CDR3 reads TGTGCCAGCAGCTCCCCGGGACAGGGGGTTACAACTAATGAAAAACTGTTTTTT. It specifies CASSSPGQGVTTNEKLFF.

The genes are TRBV13 and TRBJ1-4, with D uncertain. The CDR3 runs to 13 residues. Deletions cut 5 bases from V and 5 bases from J, with 9 bases between. Germline V gene sequence: CDR1 PRHDT, CDR2 FYEKMQ (reference sequence). Here the CDR3 reads CASSAGRNEKLFF. CDR3 DNA sequence: TGTGCCAGCAGCGCCGGACGAAATGAAAAACTGTTTTTT.

This chain connects TRBV4-1 to TRBJ2-1; TRBD2 matches at 13 bases. The CDR3 runs to 17 residues. After removal of 4 bases from V and 9 bases from J, the junction contained 12 bases not matched to a gene. Germline-derived CDR1 and CDR2 are MGHRA and YSYEKL. CDR3 sequence reads: CASSRRDAGLAGTEQFF. As DNA, the CDR3 is TGCGCCAGCAGCCGGAGAGACGCGGGACTAGCGGGGACTGAGCAGTTCTTC.

This chain connects TRBV19 to TRBJ1-1; a weak D match, TRBD1 (5 bases). The CDR3 length is 14 residues. Germline V gene sequence: CDR1 LNHDA, CDR2 SQIVND (reference sequence). V dropped 6 bases and J dropped 0 bases, with 11 bases sitting between them. CDR3 sequence (DNA): TGTGCCAGTAGACAGGACATCCTGAACACTGAAGCTTTCTTT. Encoded protein: CASRQDILNTEAFF. The variable domain in full, completed from reference TRBV19 and TRBJ1-1, reads DGGITQSPKYLFRKEGQNVTLSCEQNLNHDAMYWYRQDPGQGLRLIYYSQIVNDFQKGDIAEGYSVSREKKESFPLTVTSAQKNPTAFYLCASRQDILNTEAFFGQGTRLTVV.

The V call is TRBV13, the J call TRBJ2-2; D might be TRBD1 or TRBD2, each matching 6 bases. Between the trimmed V and J ends, which lost 5 bases and 7 bases, there was a span of 20 bases. CDR3 length: 16 residues. CDR1 and CDR2 from the germline V gene are PRHDT and FYEKMQ (reference sequence). For the CDR3, the DNA is TGTGCCAGCAGCCCCCCGGGGGCTCGTTTCGTCGGGGAGCTGTTTTTT. It yields the protein CASSPPGARFVGELFF.

In this sample, this clone turned up once. The CDR3 DNA reads TGTGCCAGCAGCTTAACGTACCCGACTAGTGGGGTCACAGATACGCAGTATTTT. Protein: CASSLTYPTSGVTDTQYF. This chain connects TRBV7-3 to TRBJ2-3; TRBD2 is a possible D gene (6 bases). The germline CDR1 and CDR2 sequences are SGHTA and FQGTGA. V gave up 0 bases and J gave up 2 bases, with 18 bases separating them. This CDR3 has 18 amino acids.

The chain uses TRBV27 and TRBJ2-6; 10 positions match TRBD1. The CDR3 sequence is 17 residues long. In germline, CDR1 is MNHEY, CDR2 SMNVEV (reference sequence). After removal of 3 bases from V and 5 bases from J, the junction contained 7 bases not matched to a gene. This CDR3 is CASSFIGTGDWANVLTF. CDR3 DNA: TGTGCCAGCAGTTTCATCGGGACAGGGGACTGGGCCAACGTCCTGACTTTC.

In its sample, this clone was seen once. V usage is TRBV10-3 and J usage is TRBJ1-2, with D perhaps TRBD1 (5 bases). The germline CDR1 and CDR2 sequences are ENHRY and SYGVKD. The CDR3 has 15 residues. Between the trimmed V and J ends, which lost 2 bases and 4 bases, there was a span of 14 bases. The CDR3 sequence: CAISELGSGPYGYTF. The CDR3 nucleotides are TGTGCCATCAGTGAGCTAGGTTCGGGACCCTATGGCTACACCTTC.

This chain connects TRBV27 to TRBJ2-7, with 11 bases matching TRBD2. This CDR3 comprises 14 residues. Trimming removed 6 bases from V and 6 bases from J; junction bases left unmatched: 7. The V gene's germline CDR1 is MNHEY and CDR2 SMNVEV (reference sequence). The DNA for the CDR3 is TGTGCCAGCAGCCTAGCGGGGGGCCCTGGCGAGCAGTACTTC. Its protein is CASSLAGGPGEQYF.

This clone was recorded only once. The chain uses TRBV19 and TRBJ2-7, with D possibly matching TRBD1 (6 bases). This CDR3 comprises 13 residues. CDR1 is LNHDA and CDR2 is SQIVND in the germline V gene (reference sequence). Trimming shortened V by 5 bases and J by 2 bases, and 10 bases separated the two germline ends. The CDR3 DNA reads as TGTGCCAGTAGTGGGGGCTTAACCTACGAGCAGTACTTC. Translation: CASSGGLTYEQYF.

This clone was observed a few times. The chain carries TRBV6-5 and TRBJ1-1; D might be TRBD1 (6 bases). Germline CDR1 is MNHEY and CDR2 is SVGAGI. This CDR3 is built from 13 residues. The germline V and J ends were trimmed by 7 bases and 7 bases, with 16 bases remaining between them. The chain's CDR3 is CASTSGGAYEAFF. The DNA of the CDR3 is TGTGCCAGCACCTCCGGGGGCGCGTATGAAGCTTTCTTT.

V is TRBV19 and J is TRBJ2-2, with 8 bases fitting TRBD1. From germline, CDR1 is LNHDA and CDR2 SQIVND (reference sequence). The J segment lost 7 bases and the V segment lost 0 bases, leaving 7 bases of the junction unmatched. The CDR3 spans 16 residues. The CDR3 loop reads CASSIEGQGYGGELFF. CDR3 nucleotide sequence: TGTGCCAGTAGTATAGAAGGACAGGGTTACGGCGGGGAGCTGTTTTTT. The full variable domain, in which reference TRBV19 and TRBJ2-2 provide the parts outside the CDR3, is DGGITQSPKYLFRKEGQNVTLSCEQNLNHDAMYWYRQDPGQGLRLIYYSQIVNDFQKGDIAEGYSVSREKKESFPLTVTSAQKNPTAFYLCASSIEGQGYGGELFFGEGSRLTVL.

CDR3 sequence: CASSQEADNEKLFF. CDR3 bases: TGTGCCAGCAGCCAAGAGGCAGATAATGAAAAACTGTTTTTT. The genes are TRBV7-6 and TRBJ1-4; the D is unclear. This CDR3 is 14 amino acids long. V shed 5 bases and J shed 4 bases, with 11 bases lying between them. Per germline, CDR1 SGHVS and CDR2 FNYEAQ.

The chain uses TRBV11-2 and TRBJ2-7; D perhaps matches TRBD1 (7 bases). The CDR3 length is 14 residues. From germline, CDR1 is SGHAT and CDR2 FQNNGV. V lost 4 bases to trimming and J lost 5 bases, with 15 bases between them. The CDR3 coding sequence is TGTGCCAGCAGCTATGATTCAGGGGGGAACGAGCAGTACTTC. Residues: CASSYDSGGNEQYF.

The chain is built from TRBV5-4 and TRBJ2-2; D not resolved. The CDR3 sequence is 12 residues long. Germline V gene lookup returns CDR1 SGHNT and CDR2 YYREEE (reference sequence). The ends were cut back, 3 bases at V and 5 bases at J, with 5 bases in the middle. CDR3 protein: CASSYGTGELFF. The CDR3 DNA follows: TGTGCCAGCAGCTACGGTACCGGGGAGCTGTTTTTT.

This chain links TRBV7-3 with TRBJ2-5, with a possible D match to TRBD2 (6 bases). The germline V and J ends were trimmed by 2 bases and 3 bases, with 7 bases remaining between them. Germline values: CDR1 SGHTA, CDR2 FQGTGA. CDR3 length equals 13 residues. CDR3 sequence: CASSLGGKETQYF. The DNA of the CDR3 is TGTGCCAGCAGCTTAGGCGGGAAAGAGACCCAGTACTTC.

V usage is TRBV5-6 and J usage is TRBJ1-2; perhaps TRBD1 as D (5 bases). Trimming left V 0 bases short and J 14 bases short, with 14 bases between. Germline V lookup: CDR1 SGHDT, CDR2 YYEEEE. This CDR3 spans 12 amino acids. CDR3 nucleotide sequence: TGTGCCAGCAGCTTGGGTGGCAGGGCTCCGACCTTC. Protein sequence: CASSLGGRAPTF.

V and J are TRBV9 and TRBJ1-3, with unresolved D. The CDR3 totals 11 residues. Looked up from germline, CDR1 is SGDLS and CDR2 is YYNGEE. Trimming took off 5 bases at V and 4 bases at J, with 4 bases between the two ends. In DNA form, the CDR3 reads TGTGCCAGCAGTGGAGGAAACACCATATATTTT. Translating gives CASSGGNTIYF.

This chain links TRBV5-4 with TRBJ2-5, with D perhaps TRBD1 (5 bases). CDR1 and CDR2 from the germline V gene are SGHNT and YYREEE (reference sequence). Trimming pared 2 bases from V and 4 bases from J, leaving 9 bases between. This CDR3 is built from 13 residues. The CDR3 is CASSFRVRETQYF. The CDR3 nucleotides are TGTGCCAGCAGCTTCAGGGTACGAGAGACCCAGTACTTC.

The V gene is TRBV19, the J gene TRBJ1-1; D is possibly TRBD1 (5 bases). The V and J ends lost 6 bases and 0 bases respectively, with 8 bases between them. The CDR3 is 13 amino acids. CDR1 is LNHDA, CDR2 SQIVND, per germline (reference sequence). The CDR3 DNA reads as TGTGCCAGTAGGGGACCCGTGAACACTGAAGCTTTCTTT. It translates to CASRGPVNTEAFF.

V is TRBV7-9 and J is TRBJ1-1; D perhaps matches TRBD1 (6 bases). This CDR3 region has 14 residues. Germline values: CDR1 SEHNR, CDR2 FQNEAQ (reference sequence). V was shortened by 8 bases and J by 0 bases, with 13 bases between the two germline ends. CDR3 in amino acids: CASGVGDMNTEAFF. The CDR3 nucleotides read TGTGCCAGCGGTGTCGGGGACATGAACACTGAAGCTTTCTTT.

This sequence joins TRBV9 and TRBJ2-7; 8 bases are shared with TRBD1. CDR3 length: 18 residues. The germline gives CDR1 SGDLS, CDR2 YYNGEE. V lost 4 bases, J lost 5 bases, and 20 bases stayed unmatched. The CDR3 region has the DNA TGTGCCAGCAGCCCCCGGGACAGCCGACAGGGGATCACCGACGAGCAGTACTTC. It codes for CASSPRDSRQGITDEQYF.

This chain connects TRBV9 to TRBJ1-5; D might be TRBD1 (6 bases). Germline V gives CDR1 SGDLS, CDR2 YYNGEE. Trimming took off 3 bases at V and 3 bases at J, with 13 bases between the two ends. This CDR3 is 15 amino acids long. CDR3 protein: CASSDSGGLNQPQHF. The CDR3 region has the DNA TGTGCCAGCAGCGATTCGGGGGGCCTCAATCAGCCCCAGCATTTT. The whole variable domain, remainder taken from reference TRBV9 and TRBJ1-5, is DSGVTQTPKHLITATGQRVTLRCSPRSGDLSVYWYQQSLDQGLQFLIQYYNGEERAKGNILERFSAQQFPDLHSELNLSSLELGDSALYFCASSDSGGLNQPQHFGDGTRLSIL.

This CDR3 is CASSVASDHAYNEQFF. CDR3 coding DNA: TGTGCCAGCAGCGTAGCTTCGGATCACGCCTACAATGAGCAGTTCTTC. The chain couples TRBV9 to TRBJ2-1; no firm D call. This CDR3 has 16 amino acids. V was clipped by 0 bases and J by 2 bases, with 12 bases between them. In germline, CDR1 is SGDLS, CDR2 YYNGEE.

This clone was detected only a few times. The rearrangement joins TRBV6-6 to TRBJ1-5; D gene unclear. Germline assignment: CDR1 MNHNY and CDR2 SVGAGI (reference sequence). The CDR3 contains 11 residues. With 3 bases removed from V and 8 bases from J, the gap between germline ends came to 5 bases. In DNA, the CDR3 is TGTGCCAGCAGTTATGGGGAGCCCCAGCATTTT. Translated, it gives CASSYGEPQHF.

The CDR3 sequence is CASNPTGANSSNQPQHF. CDR3 DNA: TGTGCCAGCAACCCAACCGGGGCGAATAGTAGCAATCAGCCCCAGCATTTT. The rearrangement links TRBV7-9 to TRBJ1-5; the D gene is possibly TRBD1 (5 bases). Trimming cost V 7 bases and J 0 bases, with 19 bases left between them. Germline lookup yields CDR1 SEHNR and CDR2 FQNEAQ (reference sequence). CDR3 length: 17 amino acids.